This T cell receptor beta chain is from a study of immune evolution from preneoplasia to lung adenocarcinoma. Study-level information: HLA loss of heterozygosity: about 7% AIS, under 19% MIA, about 35% ADC, none AAH. Study-level points and caveats: T cell clonality was higher in KRAS-mutant than EGFR-mutant or wild-type nodules. From normal lung to invasive adenocarcinoma, top clone frequencies appeared to decrease.

Using immunoSEQ multiplex PCR, the repertoire was profiled, and TCRdb retains in-frame clones only, with some absent. Seen here are some 9,200 clones, approximately 83% observed once, and the top ten hold more than 4.5%. J gave up 7 bases and V 4 bases, and 5 bases lay outside the gene matches. The V gene's germline CDR1 is SGHTA and CDR2 FQGNSA. The CDR3 is 15 residues long. Nucleic acids came from premalignant or tumor cells enriched by macro-dissection. Remarks on this clone: Its specificity is not known.

The receptor was derived from a person between 65 and 80 years old with lung adenocarcinoma. The V and J genes are TRBV7-2 and TRBJ1-4; 11 bases are a match to TRBD1. What was sequenced was FFPE minimally invasive lung adenocarcinoma tissue. CDR3 amino acids: CASSSGQGAGEKLFF. The CDR3 DNA is TGTGCCAGCAGCTCCGGACAGGGGGCTGGTGAAAAACTGTTTTTT.